These T cell receptor beta chains were read from a single sample in a study of T cells in Graves' hyperthyroidism and ophthalmopathy. TCRdb re-derived calls from the multiplex PCR reads in MiXCR, one entry per CDR3 protein. The sample shows a few hundred thousand distinct CDR3 sequences, over 10% of them seen only once. Sample: blood. These receptor sequences come from a woman between 18 and 29 years old with Graves' hyperthyroidism. The CDR3 runs from the conserved cysteine through the conserved F or W. The D gene is left open where the match is weak.

D gene	V gene	J gene	CDR3 protein
TRBD2	TRBV29-1	TRBJ2-3	CSVRTSDTDTQYF
TRBD1	TRBV3-1	TRBJ2-1	CASSDRGQGPTLGKFF
-	TRBV11-2	TRBJ2-1	CASRSVGYNEQFF
-	TRBV28	TRBJ1-6	CASTVTGTANSPLHF
-	TRBV20-1	TRBJ1-5	CSAQGHGNQPQHF
-	TRBV5-4	TRBJ2-7	CASSPMGGGEQYF
-	TRBV28	TRBJ1-6	CASGRSSYNSPLHF
-	TRBV2	TRBJ1-5	CASSEGPLQPQHF
TRBD1	TRBV27	TRBJ1-1	CASSFNRGHAMNTEAFF
-	TRBV4-1	TRBJ1-4	CASNSGGGQANEKLFF
-	TRBV10-3	TRBJ1-2	CAIRPDEGAYGYTF
TRBD1	TRBV20-1	TRBJ1-1	CSARNRGETEAFF
-	TRBV7-9	TRBJ2-7	CASSLRDYTYEQYF
-	TRBV11-2	TRBJ1-5	CASSLAGGRNQPQHF
-	TRBV3-1	TRBJ1-2	CASSQDYGGNGYTF
-	TRBV14	TRBJ1-2	CASSQEVIYGYTF
-	TRBV18	TRBJ2-7	CASSPGYRVYEQYF
-	TRBV6-1	TRBJ2-1	CASSSWGVKQFF
TRBD1	TRBV28	TRBJ1-2	CASGDRDNYGYTF
-	TRBV6-1	TRBJ1-2	CASSPGINYGYTF
-	TRBV6-6	TRBJ2-2	CASSYGQTNTGELFF
-	TRBV2	TRBJ2-1	CASSQGGTNEQFF
-	TRBV5-1	TRBJ2-3	CASSLAGEVDTQYF
TRBD2	TRBV7-9	TRBJ2-1	CASSPSRAGVLYNEQFF